This is a list of T cell receptor beta chains from one sample in a study of blood T cells in healthy people across ages. From the 5' RACE reads, TCRdb called clonotypes with MiXCR, one entry per CDR3 protein. The sample has around 940,000 distinct CDR3 sequences, roughly half seen once. The sequencing sample was made of blood. The origin of the receptors is a woman in her sixties in good health. Both conserved end residues are part of each CDR3. Fields, in order: CDR3 protein, CDR3 DNA, J gene, V gene, clone size, D gene. A D gene is named only where the DNA matches it firmly. Size is stated for part of the rows, as once, few or many counts, or as a class when the clone is expanded.

CDR3aa: CAWSANRGGGYTF; CDR3nt: TGTGCCTGGAGCGCAAACAGGGGAGGTGGCTACACCTTC; j_gene: TRBJ1-2; v_gene: TRBV30; abundance: once; d_gene: TRBD1
CDR3aa: CASSLVGTVNTGELFF; CDR3nt: TGTGCCAGCAGCTTAGTAGGGACAGTCAACACCGGGGAGCTGTTTTTT; j_gene: TRBJ2-2; v_gene: TRBV7-2; abundance: few; d_gene: TRBD1
CDR3aa: CASSLQGDSPPHF; CDR3nt: TGTGCCAGCAGCTTACAGGGGGACTCACCCCCCCACTTT; j_gene: TRBJ1-6; v_gene: TRBV7-2; abundance: -; d_gene: TRBD1
CDR3aa: CASSLRDRGWQYF; CDR3nt: TGTGCCAGCAGCTTACGGGACAGGGGATGGCAGTACTTC; j_gene: TRBJ2-4; v_gene: TRBV11-2; abundance: -; d_gene: TRBD1
CDR3aa: CASSLHRDLAKNIQYF; CDR3nt: TGTGCCAGCAGTTTACACAGAGACCTAGCCAAAAACATTCAGTACTTC; j_gene: TRBJ2-4; v_gene: TRBV12-3/TRBV12-4; abundance: -; d_gene: -
CDR3aa: CASSGGPDNEQFF; CDR3nt: TGTGCCAGCAGTGGGGGTCCAGACAATGAGCAGTTCTTC; j_gene: TRBJ2-1; v_gene: TRBV12-3/TRBV12-4; abundance: -; d_gene: -
CDR3aa: CASSVARGPHREQETQYF; CDR3nt: TGTGCCAGCAGCGTAGCGCGAGGCCCACACAGAGAACAAGAGACCCAGTACTTC; j_gene: TRBJ2-5; v_gene: TRBV9; abundance: few; d_gene: -
CDR3aa: CSVEVYREKLFF; CDR3nt: TGCAGCGTTGAAGTCTACAGGGAAAAACTGTTTTTT; j_gene: TRBJ1-4; v_gene: TRBV29-1; abundance: once; d_gene: -
CDR3aa: CASSLAVLYLSSSNTGELFF; CDR3nt: TGTGCCAGCAGCTTAGCGGTGTTGTACTTAAGCAGTTCGAACACCGGGGAGCTGTTTTTT; j_gene: TRBJ2-2; v_gene: TRBV7-2; abundance: -; d_gene: -
CDR3aa: CTSSPRTSREQFF; CDR3nt: TGTACCAGCAGCCCGAGGACTAGTCGCGAGCAGTTCTTC; j_gene: TRBJ2-1; v_gene: TRBV7-8; abundance: -; d_gene: TRBD2
CDR3aa: CASSLGSGRRGYYNEQFF; CDR3nt: TGTGCCAGCAGCTTAGGTAGCGGGAGACGGGGTTACTACAATGAGCAGTTCTTC; j_gene: TRBJ2-1; v_gene: TRBV7-2; abundance: few; d_gene: TRBD2
CDR3aa: CASSPLARKTYEQYF; CDR3nt: TGTGCCAGCAGCCCGCTGGCACGTAAGACCTACGAGCAGTACTTC; j_gene: TRBJ2-7; v_gene: TRBV7-8; abundance: -; d_gene: -
CDR3aa: CSAPGSSGMTYEQYF; CDR3nt: TGCAGTGCCCCGGGGTCTAGCGGGATGACCTACGAGCAGTACTTC; j_gene: TRBJ2-7; v_gene: TRBV20-1; abundance: few; d_gene: TRBD2
CDR3aa: CVSSESKGRSYEQYF; CDR3nt: TGTGTCAGCAGTGAATCTAAGGGGCGCTCCTACGAGCAGTACTTC; j_gene: TRBJ2-7; v_gene: TRBV25-1; abundance: -; d_gene: -
CDR3aa: CASGIATGNEQFF; CDR3nt: TGTGCTAGTGGTATCGCGACCGGCAATGAGCAGTTCTTC; j_gene: TRBJ2-1; v_gene: TRBV12-5; abundance: -; d_gene: -
CDR3aa: CASRGTSGSRETQYF; CDR3nt: TGTGCCAGCAGAGGGACTAGCGGGAGTAGGGAGACCCAGTACTTC; j_gene: TRBJ2-5; v_gene: TRBV12-3/TRBV12-4; abundance: -; d_gene: TRBD2
CDR3aa: CASSLAFGSGSTDTQYF; CDR3nt: TGCGCCAGCAGCTTGGCTTTCGGTAGCGGGAGCACAGATACGCAGTATTTT; j_gene: TRBJ2-3; v_gene: TRBV5-1; abundance: -; d_gene: TRBD2
CDR3aa: CASSSLATTSVRGGEQYF; CDR3nt: TGTGCCAGCAGCTCCCTGGCCACTACTAGCGTCAGGGGCGGTGAGCAGTACTTC; j_gene: TRBJ2-5; v_gene: TRBV7-8; abundance: -; d_gene: -
CDR3aa: CASSRSYEQYF; CDR3nt: TGTGCCAGCAGCCGAAGCTACGAGCAGTACTTC; j_gene: TRBJ2-7; v_gene: TRBV3-1; abundance: many; d_gene: -
CDR3aa: CAWSSFGVGYTF; CDR3nt: TGTGCCTGGAGCTCCTTTGGGGTCGGCTACACCTTC; j_gene: TRBJ1-2; v_gene: TRBV30; abundance: -; d_gene: -
CDR3aa: CASSQGQLRRGTEAFF; CDR3nt: TGTGCCAGCAGCCAAGGCCAATTACGTAGGGGCACTGAAGCTTTCTTT; j_gene: TRBJ1-1; v_gene: TRBV3-1; abundance: -; d_gene: -
CDR3aa: CSARDHGGRGTDTQYF; CDR3nt: TGCAGTGCTAGAGATCACGGCGGGAGGGGTACAGATACGCAGTATTTT; j_gene: TRBJ2-3; v_gene: TRBV20-1; abundance: -; d_gene: TRBD2
CDR3aa: CASSLTRTEAFF; CDR3nt: TGTGCCAGCAGTTTAACCAGAACTGAAGCTTTCTTT; j_gene: TRBJ1-1; v_gene: TRBV28; abundance: -; d_gene: -
CDR3aa: CSAPLEGRYEQYF; CDR3nt: TGCAGTGCACCCCTAGAGGGTCGCTACGAGCAGTACTTC; j_gene: TRBJ2-7; v_gene: TRBV20-1; abundance: -; d_gene: -
CDR3aa: CASSQDWGAVIAGAYEQYF; CDR3nt: TGCGCCAGCAGCCAAGATTGGGGGGCTGTTATAGCGGGAGCATACGAGCAGTACTTC; j_gene: TRBJ2-7; v_gene: TRBV4-1; abundance: few; d_gene: TRBD2
CDR3aa: CASSPSPSNVLTF; CDR3nt: TGTGCCAGCTCACCAAGTCCATCCAACGTCCTGACTTTC; j_gene: TRBJ2-6; v_gene: TRBV18; abundance: -; d_gene: -
CDR3aa: CASSLDGTNQPQHF; CDR3nt: TGTGCCAGCAGTTTAGACGGCACGAATCAGCCCCAGCATTTT; j_gene: TRBJ1-5; v_gene: TRBV2; abundance: many; d_gene: -
CDR3aa: CASSEFRGGQETQYF; CDR3nt: TGTGCCAGCAGTGAATTCAGGGGGGGACAAGAGACCCAGTACTTC; j_gene: TRBJ2-5; v_gene: TRBV25-1; abundance: -; d_gene: -